One and the same sample provided the 25 T cell receptor beta chains below, sequenced in a study of shared clonotypes between healthy human individuals. Clones were read by immunoSEQ multiplex PCR, and TCRdb kept only the in-frame ones, dropping some. The table records roughly 410,000 clones, about 97% of them present only once. Source material: memory CD8+ T cells sorted from blood. Subset of the sample: CD45RO+ cells pooled with CCR7-negative TemRA cells. The receptors were gathered from a young man in good health.

This clone occurred once. The CDR3 DNA reads as TGTGCCAGCAGCTTTCGGATTATACAGGGAAAGGACGGGGAGCTGTTTTTT. This sequence encodes CASSFRIIQGKDGELFF. J is TRBJ2-2 and V is TRBV7-2; the D gene is possibly TRBD1 (6 bases). V was cut by 3 bases and J by 7 bases, with 21 bases left in between. CDR3 length: 17 residues. Germline CDR1 is SGHTA and CDR2 is FQGNSA.

The rearrangement links TRBV7-9 to TRBJ1-4; D is uncertain. Trimming took off 1 base at V and 6 bases at J, with 3 bases between the two ends. Germline assignment: CDR1 SEHNR and CDR2 FQNEAQ (reference sequence). This CDR3 has 12 residues. The CDR3 bases are TGTGCCAGCAGCTTAGGATATGAAAAACTGTTTTTT. It translates to CASSLGYEKLFF. Full variable domain (remainder filled in from reference TRBV7-9 and TRBJ1-4): DTGVSQNPRHKITKRGQNVTFRCDPISEHNRLYWYRQTLGQGPEFLTYFQNEAQLEKSRLLSDRFSAERPKGSFSTLEIQRTEQGDSAMYLCASSLGYEKLFFGSGTQLSVL.

This rearrangement joins TRBV2 to TRBJ2-7; D could derive from TRBD1 or TRBD2 (5 bases each). Deletions cut 8 bases from V and 0 bases from J, with 17 bases between. The germline CDR1 and CDR2 sequences are SNHLY and FYNNEI. The CDR3 is 15 amino acids. DNA of the CDR3: TGTGCCAGCTCATCCCGGGGCTTCAGCTCCTACGAGCAGTACTTC. Its protein is CASSSRGFSSYEQYF.

CDR3 nucleotides: TGTGCCAGCAGCCAACCTTCCGTGAGCCTTTTCTCCTACGAGCAGTACTTC. Its protein is CASSQPSVSLFSYEQYF. This chain uses TRBV4-2 with TRBJ2-7; D is unresolved. Germline V lookup: CDR1 LGHNA, CDR2 YNFKEQ. The CDR3 covers 17 residues. V gave up 2 bases and J gave up 0 bases, with 17 bases separating them.

In DNA, the CDR3 is TGTGCCAGCAGCCAAGGGCAGGGGAGGGGAAGTCAGCCCCAGCATTTT. Translation: CASSQGQGRGSQPQHF. The V and J genes are TRBV4-2 and TRBJ1-5; D may be TRBD1 (6 bases). The germline V gene has CDR1 LGHNA and CDR2 YNFKEQ. CDR3 length: 16 residues. V lost 1 base and J lost 6, with 16 bases in between.

This clone has only one observation. J is TRBJ2-1 and V is TRBV21-1; TRBD2 is the table's D call and was not checked against the DNA. TRBV21-1 is classified as a pseudogene. The CDR3 totals 19 residues. In DNA, the CDR3 is TGTGCCAGCAGCACGCGCACCGGGACTAGCGGAAACTCCTACAATGAGCAGTTCTTC. Translated: CASSTRTGTSGNSYNEQFF.

As for this clone: The same CDR3 is also encoded by other DNA sequences in this sample. The rearrangement links TRBV4-2 to TRBJ2-3; D remains ambiguous. This CDR3 region has 14 residues. Trimming took 0 bases from V and 0 from J, leaving 4 bases between them. From germline, CDR1 is LGHNA and CDR2 YNFKEQ. The CDR3 region has the DNA TGTGCCAGCAGCCAAGATCTAAGCACAGATACGCAGTATTTT. Residues: CASSQDLSTDTQYF.

The rearrangement uses TRBV29-1 and TRBJ1-3; no reliable D call. Trimming stripped 8 bases from V and 1 base from J, with 6 bases between. This CDR3 region has 11 residues. CDR1 and CDR2 (germline): SQVTM, ANQGSEA. DNA of the CDR3: TGCAGCTTCGAATCTGGAAACACCATATATTTT. Its translation is CSFESGNTIYF.

CDR3 in DNA: TGCGCCAGCAGCATGCGGGAGGCACCCTACGAGCAGTACTTC. Encoded protein: CASSMREAPYEQYF. The J gene is TRBJ2-7, the V gene TRBV5-1; TRBD2 aligns across 8 bases. J lost 2 bases, V lost 4 bases, and 5 bases had no gene match. The length of the CDR3 is 14 residues. Germline-derived CDR1 and CDR2 are SGHRS and YFSETQ. Filled out from reference TRBV5-1 and TRBJ2-7, the complete variable domain reads KAGVTQTPRYLIKTRGQQVTLSCSPISGHRSVSWYQQTPGQGLQFLFEYFSETQRNKGNFPGRFSGRQFSNSRSEMNVSTLELGDSALYLCASSMREAPYEQYFGPGTRLTVT.

The J gene is TRBJ2-4, the V gene TRBV19; the D call may be TRBD1 or TRBD2 (5 bases each). The germline V gene has CDR1 LNHDA and CDR2 SQIVND (reference sequence). This CDR3 has 14 amino acids. V dropped 3 bases and J dropped 1 base, with 7 bases sitting between them. CDR3 coding DNA: TGTGCCAGTAGTATTGAGGGGGCCAAAAACATTCAGTACTTC. It yields the protein CASSIEGAKNIQYF.

V is TRBV5-6 and J is TRBJ2-5, with D hard to call. CDR3 length equals 14 residues. CDR1 is SGHDT and CDR2 is YYEEEE in the germline V gene. The V and J ends lost 2 bases and 1 base respectively, with 9 bases between them. The CDR3 reads CASSLGNTQETQYF. CDR3 nucleotides: TGTGCCAGCAGCTTAGGGAATACCCAAGAGACCCAGTACTTC.

J is TRBJ2-1 and V is TRBV18; TRBD1 matches at 9 bases. The CDR3 runs 14 residues. CDR1 is KGHSH and CDR2 is LQKENI in the germline V gene. Trimming cost V 1 base and J 6 bases; bases outside gene matches: 1. The CDR3 spells CASSPRTGVNEQFF. DNA for the CDR3: TGTGCCAGCTCACCACGGACAGGGGTCAATGAGCAGTTCTTC.

This clone is a singleton in its sample. The chain combines TRBV2 with TRBJ2-7; a possible D gene is TRBD1 (6 bases). Trimming took 7 bases from V and 6 from J, leaving 19 bases between them. CDR1 and CDR2 (germline): SNHLY, FYNNEI. The CDR3 is 14 residues long. The CDR3 DNA reads as TGTGCCAGCACCTCCGGGACACCAACTCCCGAGCAGTACTTC. It translates to CASTSGTPTPEQYF.

This clone is a singleton in its sample. This chain uses TRBV5-1 with TRBJ2-7; the D is unclear. This CDR3 contains 13 residues. V dropped 5 bases and J dropped 3 bases, with 12 bases sitting between them. Per the germline V gene, CDR1 is SGHRS and CDR2 is YFSETQ. CDR3 nucleotides: TGCGCCAGCAGGAGAAGTACCCTCTACGAGCAGTACTTC. Translation: CASRRSTLYEQYF.

The gene calls are TRBV6-5 and TRBJ2-7; TRBD2 matches 7 bases. The germline V gene has CDR1 MNHEY and CDR2 SVGAGI. With V trimmed by 6 bases and J by 2 bases, 10 bases remained unmatched. The CDR3 totals 15 residues. CDR3 in DNA: TGTGCCAGCAGAGGTGCGGGAGCGGATACCTACGAGCAGTACTTC. It specifies CASRGAGADTYEQYF.

The chain recombines TRBV9 with TRBJ2-4, with 11 bases lining up with TRBD1. In germline, CDR1 is SGDLS, CDR2 YYNGEE. Trimming took 3 bases from V and 7 from J; bases not matched to a gene: 0. The CDR3 runs to 13 residues. DNA of the CDR3: TGTGCCAGCAGCGGGACAGGGGGCAACATTCAGTACTTC. Protein sequence: CASSGTGGNIQYF.

This clone occurred once. This chain links TRBV25-1 with TRBJ2-7; D possibly uses TRBD1 or TRBD2 (5 bases each). Germline V gene sequence: CDR1 MGHDK, CDR2 SYGVNS. This CDR3 is built from 14 residues. V was shortened by 3 bases and J by 4 bases, with 13 bases between the two germline ends. Here the CDR3 reads CASSDPGRGYEQYF. CDR3 nucleotides: TGTGCCAGCAGTGACCCGGGACGGGGATACGAGCAGTACTTC.

The gene calls are TRBV7-3 and TRBJ2-1; 9 bases map to TRBD1. Trimming removed 5 bases from V and 3 bases from J; junction bases left unmatched: 8. This CDR3 comprises 16 residues. CDR1 and CDR2 (germline): SGHTA, FQGTGA. In DNA form, the CDR3 reads TGTGCCAGCAGCCCCCTCGGGACAGGGAGCTACAATGAGCAGTTCTTC. Protein sequence: CASSPLGTGSYNEQFF.

This chain connects TRBV7-9 to TRBJ2-7, with 9 nucleotides matching TRBD1. Unmatched junction bases numbered 6, after V lost 1 base and J lost 2 bases. Germline CDR1 SEHNR, CDR2 FQNEAQ (reference sequence). This CDR3 spans 16 amino acids. CDR3 amino acids: CASSLGLDRGPYEQYF. DNA of the CDR3: TGTGCCAGCAGCTTAGGACTGGACAGGGGTCCCTACGAGCAGTACTTC. Variable domain in full (rest from reference TRBV7-9 and TRBJ2-7): DTGVSQNPRHKITKRGQNVTFRCDPISEHNRLYWYRQTLGQGPEFLTYFQNEAQLEKSRLLSDRFSAERPKGSFSTLEIQRTEQGDSAMYLCASSLGLDRGPYEQYFGPGTRLTVT.

The chain is built from TRBV9 and TRBJ2-1; D unclear. Germline assignment: CDR1 SGDLS and CDR2 YYNGEE. The CDR3 extends over 16 amino acids. Trimming pared 0 bases from V and 1 base from J, leaving 11 bases between. The CDR3 sequence: CASSVENTLSYNEQFF. As DNA, the CDR3 is TGTGCCAGCAGCGTAGAAAACACCCTATCCTACAATGAGCAGTTCTTC.

This sequence joins TRBV7-6 and TRBJ1-4, with 10 bases identical to TRBD1. The germline V gene encodes CDR1 SGHVS and CDR2 FNYEAQ. The CDR3 has 14 amino acids. Losses at the gene ends were 5 bases for V and 7 bases for J; bases not matched to a gene: 4. The chain's CDR3 is CASSRGTGVEKLFF. The DNA of the CDR3 is TGTGCCAGCAGCCGCGGGACAGGGGTTGAAAAACTGTTTTTT.

The rearrangement uses TRBV15 and TRBJ2-1, with D possibly called TRBD1 or TRBD2 (6 bases each). Germline V gene data show CDR1 as LNHNV and CDR2 as YYDKDF (reference sequence). V was cut by 0 bases and J by 1 base, with 10 bases left in between. The CDR3 is 16 amino acids. Here the CDR3 DNA reads TGTGCCACCAGCAGAGATCTAGGGGGGTCCTACAATGAGCAGTTCTTC. It translates to CATSRDLGGSYNEQFF.

V gene TRBV7-9 combines with J gene TRBJ1-2; D unclear. CDR3 length: 16 amino acids. Germline V gene lookup returns CDR1 SEHNR and CDR2 FQNEAQ (reference sequence). V dropped 5 bases and J dropped 7 bases, with 23 bases sitting between them. CDR3 sequence: CASSHAVRTILFGYTF. For the CDR3, the DNA is TGTGCCAGCAGCCATGCAGTCCGCACCATCCTTTTTGGCTACACCTTC. The full variable domain, its missing parts supplied by reference TRBV7-9 and TRBJ1-2, is DTGVSQNPRHKITKRGQNVTFRCDPISEHNRLYWYRQTLGQGPEFLTYFQNEAQLEKSRLLSDRFSAERPKGSFSTLEIQRTEQGDSAMYLCASSHAVRTILFGYTFGSGTRLTVV.

CDR3 sequence (DNA): TGTGCCGGTATGTCACCTAGGGACACTGAAGCTTTCTTT. Its protein is CAGMSPRDTEAFF. This chain connects TRBV7-9 to TRBJ1-1; D is uncertain. The length of the CDR3 is 13 residues. V was shortened by 11 bases and J by 3 bases, with 16 bases between the two germline ends. The V gene's germline CDR1 is SEHNR and CDR2 FQNEAQ (reference sequence).

The V gene is TRBV28, the J gene TRBJ1-1; D is unresolved. Germline CDR1 reads MDHEN; CDR2 reads SYDVKM. Trimming left V 6 bases short and J 5 bases short, with 10 bases between. The CDR3 spans 12 residues. This CDR3 reads CASRIQTTEAFF. CDR3 bases: TGTGCCAGCAGAATACAGACGACTGAAGCTTTCTTT.